Following are 27 T cell receptor beta chains from one sample sequenced in a study of shared clonotypes between healthy human individuals (dated by TCRdb to the early 2020s). The library was generated by the immunoSEQ multiplex PCR assay. TCRdb retrieved this table from immuneACCESS and kept in-frame rearrangements only. Not all clones are present; in checked studies, unresolved V genes account for under half, and no reason is known for the remainder. The sample data list millions of clones, and 85% to 95% of these were observed just once. The top ten clones comprise 0.13% of the sample. The sequencing input was naive CD4+ T cells sorted from blood. Explained via the paper, the cell subset or site label denotes: CD45RA+ positively selected. These receptors originate from a man aged 18 to 30 in good health.

CDR3 protein: CASRGGNYQPQHF. CDR3 in DNA: TGTGCCAGCAGAGGGGGGAACTATCAGCCCCAGCATTTT. The chain is built from TRBV6-5 and TRBJ1-5; D may be TRBD1 (6 bases). Germline lookup yields CDR1 MNHEY and CDR2 SVGAGI. The V end lost 6 bases, the J end lost 5 bases, and 11 bases lay between the germline ends. This CDR3 has 13 residues.

The J gene is TRBJ1-2, the V gene TRBV27, with 7 bases identical to TRBD1. CDR3 length: 15 residues. The V gene end was trimmed by 4 bases and the J gene end by 3 bases; junction bases not matched to a gene: 8. Germline assignment: CDR1 MNHEY and CDR2 SMNVEV (reference sequence). In DNA, the CDR3 is TGTGCCAGCAGTTCCCCTTATCAGGGGGACTATGGCTACACCTTC. It encodes CASSSPYQGDYGYTF.

This chain connects TRBV27 to TRBJ2-7; D is undetermined. Per germline, CDR1 MNHEY and CDR2 SMNVEV (reference sequence). V was clipped by 6 bases and J by 3 bases, with 18 bases between them. The CDR3 loop spans 15 amino acids. The CDR3 sequence: CASRLKTLSVYEQYF. The CDR3 bases are TGTGCCAGCAGACTTAAAACACTGTCGGTCTACGAGCAGTACTTC.

In this sample, this clone turned up once. V is TRBV7-2 and J is TRBJ1-1; no clear D. The V gene's germline CDR1 is SGHTA and CDR2 FQGNSA. The V gene lost 0 bases and the J gene lost 5 bases, with 7 bases spanning the gap. The CDR3 consists of 13 residues. The CDR3: CASSLALVTEAFF. In DNA, the CDR3 is TGTGCCAGCAGCTTAGCGTTGGTGACTGAAGCTTTCTTT. Combining the CDR3 with reference TRBV7-2 and TRBJ1-1 gives the whole variable domain GAGVSQSPSNKVTEKGKDVELRCDPISGHTALYWYRQSLGQGLEFLIYFQGNSAPDKSGLPSDRFSAERTGGSVSTLTIQRTQQEDSAVYLCASSLALVTEAFFGQGTRLTVV.

Notes on this clone: Other nucleotide sequences from this sample produce the same CDR3. This sequence joins TRBV30 and TRBJ2-5, with 11 bases aligning to TRBD2. This CDR3 has 13 amino acids. Germline lookup yields CDR1 GTSNPN and CDR2 SVGIG (reference sequence). The junction had 2 bases not matched to a gene; V was cut back by 4 bases and J by 4 bases. CDR3 nucleotides: TGTGCCTGGAACCTAGCGGGAGGAGAGACCCAGTACTTC. It encodes CAWNLAGGETQYF. Full variable domain (missing parts from reference TRBV30 and TRBJ2-5): SQTIHQWPATLVQPVGSPLSLECTVEGTSNPNLYWYRQAAGRGLQLLFYSVGIGQISSEVPQNLSASRPQDRQFILSSKKLLLSDSGFYLCAWNLAGGETQYFGPGTRLLVL.

The rearrangement uses TRBV7-2 and TRBJ2-7; 10 bases agree with TRBD2. CDR3 size: 15 residues. The germline V gene has CDR1 SGHTA and CDR2 FQGNSA. Trimming removed 7 bases from V and 7 bases from J; junction bases left unmatched: 13. The CDR3 spells CASTSSLAGGGEQYF. The DNA of the CDR3 is TGTGCCAGCACCTCGAGTTTAGCGGGAGGCGGAGAGCAGTACTTC.

This chain's CDR3 is CASSDSGAQGFDIQYF. The CDR3 nucleotides read TGTGCCAGCAGTGATTCGGGGGCGCAAGGCTTTGACATTCAGTACTTC. The chain recombines TRBV2 with TRBJ2-4, with D perhaps given as TRBD1 or TRBD2 (6 bases each). CDR3 length: 16 residues. In germline, CDR1 is SNHLY, CDR2 FYNNEI. V lost 3 bases to trimming and J lost 8 bases, with 20 bases between them.

The chain carries TRBV5-1 and TRBJ2-2; 7 nucleotides align to TRBD2. CDR3 length: 16 amino acids. CDR1 is SGHRS, CDR2 YFSETQ, per germline. Trimming at V came to 0 bases and at J to 5 bases, leaving 7 bases not matched to a gene. CDR3 coding DNA: TGCGCCAGCAGCTTGGCCGGGAGGTTAAAGACCGGGGAGCTGTTTTTT. It translates to CASSLAGRLKTGELFF.

The rearrangement links TRBV6-6 to TRBJ2-1; tentatively, D is TRBD2 (5 bases). The CDR3 loop spans 15 amino acids. The germline V gene has CDR1 MNHNY and CDR2 SVGAGI (reference sequence). V lost 0 bases and J lost 9, with 15 bases in between. CDR3 sequence (DNA): TGTGCCAGCAGTTACTCGACGACTACAATGCGTGAGCAGTTCTTC. Translating it yields CASSYSTTTMREQFF.

V is TRBV2 and J is TRBJ1-3; 8 bases line up with TRBD1. The trim removed 6 bases at V and 2 bases at J, leaving 3 bases unmatched. CDR1 is SNHLY, CDR2 FYNNEI, per germline. The CDR3 loop spans 14 amino acids. The CDR3 region has the DNA TGTGCCAGCAGGTGGACAGGGCCTGGAAACACCATATATTTT. It translates to CASRWTGPGNTIYF.

As to this clone: The sample carries other DNA sequences with the same CDR3. The V and J genes are TRBV6-1 and TRBJ1-5; D gene ambiguous. CDR1 is MNHNS and CDR2 is SASEGT in the germline V gene. The CDR3 runs 14 residues. The ends were cut back, 3 bases at V and 0 bases at J, with 6 bases in the middle. The CDR3, as DNA: TGTGCCAGCAGTGAGACCCATAGCAATCAGCCCCAGCATTTT. It specifies CASSETHSNQPQHF.

The V call is TRBV6-1, the J call TRBJ1-1; a possible D gene is TRBD1 (6 bases). The length of the CDR3 is 14 residues. Trimming removed 2 bases at V and 4 bases at J, with 11 bases between. Germline CDR1 and CDR2: MNHNS and SASEGT. CDR3 loop: CASSEYTGTTEAFF. CDR3 nucleotide sequence: TGTGCCAGCAGTGAATATACAGGGACCACTGAAGCTTTCTTT.

The V call is TRBV10-1, the J call TRBJ1-1, with 8 positions matching TRBD1. V lost 5 bases and J lost 5; bases outside the gene matches: 7. The CDR3 length is 14 residues. Germline values: CDR1 WNHNN, CDR2 SYGVQD (reference sequence). The CDR3 spells CASSRDRGTTEAFF. DNA of the CDR3: TGCGCCAGCAGTCGAGACAGGGGAACGACTGAAGCTTTCTTT.

This clone has only a few counts. This chain links TRBV2 with TRBJ1-2; 8 bases fit TRBD1. This CDR3 is built from 13 residues. V lost 6 bases to trimming and J lost 7 bases; unmatched junction nucleotides: 7. CDR1 and CDR2 from the germline V gene are SNHLY and FYNNEI. The CDR3 sequence is CASRDREIGGYTF. The CDR3 DNA is TGTGCCAGCAGGGACAGGGAGATCGGTGGCTACACCTTC.

The J gene is TRBJ1-4, the V gene TRBV25-1; D remains ambiguous. CDR3 length: 14 residues. With 1 base removed from V and 7 bases from J, the gap between germline ends came to 10 bases. Germline V gives CDR1 MGHDK, CDR2 SYGVNS. The CDR3 region has the DNA TGTGCCAGCAGTGAATCACAGAGCTTTGAAAAACTGTTTTTT. Protein product: CASSESQSFEKLFF.

This clone was picked up one time. This rearrangement joins TRBV5-4 to TRBJ1-1, with D perhaps matching TRBD1 (6 bases). Germline CDR1 and CDR2: SGHNT and YYREEE (reference sequence). This CDR3 region has 15 residues. The V end was cut by 1 base, the J end by 4 bases, with 14 bases between. CDR3 in DNA: TGTGCCAGCAGCTTGCCCACACAGGGTGTCACTGAAGCTTTCTTT. Protein product: CASSLPTQGVTEAFF. Full variable domain (remainder filled in from reference TRBV5-4 and TRBJ1-1): ETGVTQSPTHLIKTRGQQVTLRCSSQSGHNTVSWYQQALGQGPQFIFQYYREEENGRGNFPPRFSGLQFPNYSSELNVNALELDDSALYLCASSLPTQGVTEAFFGQGTRLTVV.

This sequence joins TRBV6-1 and TRBJ1-5; D gene uncertain. Looked up from germline, CDR1 is MNHNS and CDR2 is SASEGT. CDR3 length: 13 amino acids. Trimming took off 6 bases at V and 6 bases at J, with 12 bases between the two ends. CDR3 sequence: CASSPETVQPQHF. CDR3 bases: TGTGCCAGCAGCCCAGAAACAGTTCAGCCCCAGCATTTT.

The chain is built from TRBV19 and TRBJ1-6, with 7 positions matching TRBD1. Losses at the gene ends were 5 bases for V and 5 bases for J; bases not matched to a gene: 18. The germline V gene encodes CDR1 LNHDA and CDR2 SQIVND (reference sequence). This CDR3 has 19 amino acids. The CDR3 here is CASSPTKPTLTGHNSPLHF. As DNA, the CDR3 is TGTGCCAGTAGTCCCACAAAGCCGACCTTGACAGGGCATAATTCACCCCTCCACTTT.

The J gene is TRBJ1-5, the V gene TRBV28; D perhaps matches TRBD1 (6 bases). V lost 3 bases and J lost 6, with 12 bases in between. Germline V gene data show CDR1 as MDHEN and CDR2 as SYDVKM. The CDR3 covers 14 residues. The CDR3 nucleotides read TGTGCCAGCAGTTTGGGGGGGGGCGGTCAGCCCCAGCATTTT. This gives the protein CASSLGGGGQPQHF.

V is TRBV19 and J is TRBJ1-5; TRBD1 aligns across 7 bases. V lost 5 bases, J lost 6 bases, and 7 bases stayed unmatched. Germline V gives CDR1 LNHDA, CDR2 SQIVND (reference sequence). The CDR3 consists of 14 residues. The CDR3 DNA reads TGTGCCAGTAGTGAGGGGGCAGGGATTCAGCCCCAGCATTTT. This sequence encodes CASSEGAGIQPQHF.

This clone was seen once. The chain carries TRBV15 and TRBJ2-4, with unresolved D. CDR3 length equals 12 residues. Trimming removed 3 bases at V and 9 bases at J, with 9 bases between. In germline, CDR1 is LNHNV, CDR2 YYDKDF (reference sequence). CDR3 sequence: CATSRENVIQYF. Written as DNA, the CDR3 is TGTGCCACCAGCAGGGAGAATGTCATTCAGTACTTC. Full variable domain (outside the CDR3, taken from reference TRBV15 and TRBJ2-4): DAMVIQNPRYQVTQFGKPVTLSCSQTLNHNVMYWYQQKSSQAPKLLFHYYDKDFNNEADTPDNFQSRRPNTSFCFLDIRSPGLGDTAMYLCATSRENVIQYFGAGTRLSVL.

This clone was found once. The J gene is TRBJ2-5, the V gene TRBV9; no clear D gene. CDR3 size: 14 residues. The germline gives CDR1 SGDLS, CDR2 YYNGEE. Trimming left V 3 bases short and J 5 bases short, with 14 bases between. The CDR3 protein is CASSETPHTETQYF. The DNA for the CDR3 is TGTGCCAGCAGCGAGACGCCACATACGGAGACCCAGTACTTC.

Points on this clone: This specimen includes other DNA sequences encoding the same CDR3. This chain connects TRBV5-1 to TRBJ1-5; D gene unclear. The ends were cut back, 0 bases at V and 0 bases at J, with 7 bases in the middle. Germline V gene data show CDR1 as SGHRS and CDR2 as YFSETQ. The CDR3 is 15 amino acids. The CDR3 loop is CASSLGGGSNQPQHF. The CDR3 DNA reads as TGCGCCAGCAGCTTGGGTGGAGGTAGCAATCAGCCCCAGCATTTT.

The V gene is TRBV6-6, the J gene TRBJ1-1, with 10 bases fitting TRBD1. CDR1 and CDR2 from the germline V gene are MNHNY and SVGAGI (reference sequence). Germline trimming cut 5 bases from V and 4 bases from J; bases unmatched to any gene: 7. This CDR3 comprises 15 residues. As DNA, the CDR3 is TGTGCCAGCAGTCCGTCGACAGGGGGCGGCACTGAAGCTTTCTTT. Translating gives CASSPSTGGGTEAFF.

The V gene is TRBV7-2, the J gene TRBJ2-7, with 9 positions matching TRBD1. Germline V lookup: CDR1 SGHTA, CDR2 FQGNSA. The junction had 8 bases not matched to a gene; V was cut back by 4 bases and J by 4 bases. This CDR3 is built from 15 residues. CDR3 nucleotide sequence: TGTGCCAGCAGCTCGACCGGGACAGGGAGGTACGAGCAGTACTTC. The encoded protein is CASSSTGTGRYEQYF. The whole variable domain, filled in from reference TRBV7-2 and TRBJ2-7, reads GAGVSQSPSNKVTEKGKDVELRCDPISGHTALYWYRQSLGQGLEFLIYFQGNSAPDKSGLPSDRFSAERTGGSVSTLTIQRTQQEDSAVYLCASSSTGTGRYEQYFGPGTRLTVT.

The chain joins TRBV5-6 to TRBJ2-1; perhaps TRBD1 as D (5 bases). CDR1 SGHDT and CDR2 YYEEEE come from the germline V gene. Trimming left V 2 bases short and J 6 bases short, with 15 bases between. The CDR3 is made up of 15 amino acids. In DNA form, the CDR3 reads TGTGCCAGCAGCTTCTTAGGGGAAGTAGGCAATGAGCAGTTCTTC. The encoded protein is CASSFLGEVGNEQFF.

V usage is TRBV7-6 and J usage is TRBJ2-3, with D possibly being TRBD2 (6 bases). Looked up from germline, CDR1 is SGHVS and CDR2 is FNYEAQ. The V end was cut by 5 bases, the J end by 6 bases, with 9 bases between. CDR3 length equals 12 residues. CDR3 nucleotides: TGTGCCAGCAGCGACCGGGGGGATACGCAGTATTTT. It translates to CASSDRGDTQYF.